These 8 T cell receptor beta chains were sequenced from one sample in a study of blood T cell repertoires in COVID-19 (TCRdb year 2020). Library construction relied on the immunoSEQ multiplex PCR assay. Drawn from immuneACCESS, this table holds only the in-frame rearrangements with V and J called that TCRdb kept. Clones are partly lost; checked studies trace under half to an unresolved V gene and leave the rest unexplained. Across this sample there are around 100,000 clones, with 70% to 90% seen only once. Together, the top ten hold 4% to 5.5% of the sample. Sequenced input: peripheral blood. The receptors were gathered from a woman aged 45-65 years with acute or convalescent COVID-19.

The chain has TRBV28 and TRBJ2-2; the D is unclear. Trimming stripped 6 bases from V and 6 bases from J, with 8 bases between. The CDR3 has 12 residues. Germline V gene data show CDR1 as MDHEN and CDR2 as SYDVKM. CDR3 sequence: CASRSFSGELFF. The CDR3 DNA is TGTGCCAGCAGATCTTTCTCCGGGGAGCTGTTTTTT. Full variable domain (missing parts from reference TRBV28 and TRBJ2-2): DVKVTQSSRYLVKRTGEKVFLECVQDMDHENMFWYRQDPGLGLRLIYFSYDVKMKEKGDIPEGYSVSREKKERFSLILESASTNQTSMYLCASRSFSGELFFGEGSRLTVL.

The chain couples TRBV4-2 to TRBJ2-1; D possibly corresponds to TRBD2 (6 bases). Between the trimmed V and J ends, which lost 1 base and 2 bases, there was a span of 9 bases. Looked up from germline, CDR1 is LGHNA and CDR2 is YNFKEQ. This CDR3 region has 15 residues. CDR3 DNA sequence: TGTGCCAGCAGCCAAGCGGGGGAGACCTACAATGAGCAGTTCTTC. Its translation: CASSQAGETYNEQFF.

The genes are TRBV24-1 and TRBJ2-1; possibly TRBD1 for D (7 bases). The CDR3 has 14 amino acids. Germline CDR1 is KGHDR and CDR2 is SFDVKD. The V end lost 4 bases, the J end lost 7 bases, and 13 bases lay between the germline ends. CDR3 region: CATSEISGGNEQFF. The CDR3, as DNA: TGTGCCACCAGTGAGATATCAGGGGGGAATGAGCAGTTCTTC.

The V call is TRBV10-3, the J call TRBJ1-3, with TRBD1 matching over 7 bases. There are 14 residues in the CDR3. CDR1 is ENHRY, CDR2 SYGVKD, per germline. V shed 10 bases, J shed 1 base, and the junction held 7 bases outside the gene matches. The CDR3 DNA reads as TGTGCCAGCTGGACAGGTCTATCTGGAAACACCATATATTTT. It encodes CASWTGLSGNTIYF.

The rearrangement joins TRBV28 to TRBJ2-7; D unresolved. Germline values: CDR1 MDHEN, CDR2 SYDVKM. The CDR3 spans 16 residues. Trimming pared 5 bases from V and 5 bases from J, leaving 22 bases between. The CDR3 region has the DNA TGTGCCAGCAGTACTATACCCCCTATCGGCTCGAACGAGCAGTACTTC. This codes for CASSTIPPIGSNEQYF.

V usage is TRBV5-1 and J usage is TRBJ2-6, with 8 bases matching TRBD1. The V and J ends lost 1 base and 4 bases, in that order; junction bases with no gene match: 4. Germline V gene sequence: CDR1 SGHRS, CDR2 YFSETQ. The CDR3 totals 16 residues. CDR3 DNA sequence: TGCGCCAGCAGCTTGCAGGGGGCGCAGGGGGCCAACGTCCTGACTTTC. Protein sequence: CASSLQGAQGANVLTF.

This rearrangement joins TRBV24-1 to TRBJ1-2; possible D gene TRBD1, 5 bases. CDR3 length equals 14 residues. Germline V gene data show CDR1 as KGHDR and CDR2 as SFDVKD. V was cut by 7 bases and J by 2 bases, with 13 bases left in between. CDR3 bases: TGTGCCACCAGCCCGGCCGGACAAAACTATGGCTACACCTTC. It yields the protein CATSPAGQNYGYTF.

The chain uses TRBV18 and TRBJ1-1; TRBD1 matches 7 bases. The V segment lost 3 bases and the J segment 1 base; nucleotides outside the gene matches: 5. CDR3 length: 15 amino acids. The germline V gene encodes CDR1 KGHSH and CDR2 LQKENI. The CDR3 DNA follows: TGTGCCAGCTCACCCCCAGGGGGTCGGAACACTGAAGCTTTCTTT. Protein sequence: CASSPPGGRNTEAFF.